These 13 T cell receptor beta chains originate from one sample sequenced in a study of blood T cell repertoires in COVID-19. Sequencing was performed with immunoSEQ multiplex PCR; in TCRdb, only in-frame clones are kept and a portion is missing. The profile shows around 200,000 clones, approximately 90% of them singletons. The sample comprised peripheral blood. The origin of the receptors is a woman between 18 and 29 years old who had recovered from COVID-19.

The CDR3 is CASSFEIGTGLGQPQHF. As DNA, the CDR3 is TGTGCCAGCAGTTTCGAAATCGGGACAGGGCTGGGTCAGCCCCAGCATTTT. The chain recombines TRBV6-2 or TRBV6-3 with TRBJ1-5; 9 positions match TRBD1. The V segment lost 4 bases and the J segment 6 bases; nucleotides outside the gene matches: 13. The V gene's germline CDR1 is MNHEY and CDR2 SVGEGT. CDR3 size: 17 residues.

The DNA of the CDR3 is TGTGCCAGCAGCACAGGCCCTGGCACAGATACGCAGTATTTT. Amino acids: CASSTGPGTDTQYF. The chain has TRBV9 and TRBJ2-3, with TRBD1 as a possible D gene (5 bases). The CDR3 consists of 14 residues. Trimming shortened V by 4 bases and J by 1 base, and 10 bases separated the two germline ends. The germline gives CDR1 SGDLS, CDR2 YYNGEE.

There are many counts of this clone. In DNA, the CDR3 is TGTGCCAGCAGGGAGACAGGGGAAATTTCACCCCTCCACTTT. It codes for CASRETGEISPLHF. This chain joins TRBV2 and TRBJ1-6; 8 positions agree with TRBD1. V dropped 6 bases and J dropped 9; count of bases not matched to a gene: 7. CDR1 and CDR2 from the germline V gene are SNHLY and FYNNEI. CDR3 size: 14 residues.

The V and J genes are TRBV28 and TRBJ2-5, with 11 positions matching TRBD2. The CDR3 is made up of 14 amino acids. V was pared by 6 bases and J by 5 bases, with 5 bases of the junction left unmatched. Germline CDR1 and CDR2: MDHEN and SYDVKM. Written as DNA, the CDR3 is TGTGCCAGCAGACTCCTAGCGGGAGGTGAGACCCAGTACTTC. Residues: CASRLLAGGETQYF.

V gene TRBV7-3 combines with J gene TRBJ2-1; TRBD2 matches 8 bases. V was clipped by 0 bases and J by 8 bases; unmatched bases: 9. This CDR3 region has 16 residues. CDR1 SGHTA and CDR2 FQGTGA come from the germline V gene. Here the CDR3 DNA reads TGTGCCAGCAGCTTAACGGGCAGCGGGAGTAGATATGAGCAGTTCTTC. Protein: CASSLTGSGSRYEQFF.

The rearrangement uses TRBV9 and TRBJ1-2; possible D gene TRBD1, 5 bases. Germline loops: CDR1 SGDLS, CDR2 YYNGEE. CDR3 size: 14 residues. The V end was cut by 3 bases, the J end by 0 bases, with 9 bases between. The CDR3 loop reads CASSDRDSNYGYTF. The CDR3 DNA sequence: TGTGCCAGCAGCGATCGGGACTCTAACTATGGCTACACCTTC.

V and J are TRBV9 and TRBJ2-7; D gene ambiguous. Per germline, CDR1 SGDLS and CDR2 YYNGEE. Trimming removed 0 bases from V and 6 bases from J, with 22 bases in between. This CDR3 has 17 residues. The CDR3 protein is CASSVAVRLSRSTEQYV. In DNA, the CDR3 is TGTGCCAGCAGCGTAGCAGTGCGGCTAAGCAGAAGTACCGAGCAGTACGTC.

The sample holds one count of this clone. The rearrangement links TRBV5-1 to TRBJ2-1; D ambiguous. Looked up from germline, CDR1 is SGHRS and CDR2 is YFSETQ. The CDR3 length is 13 residues. V lost 4 bases, J lost 3 bases, and 8 bases lay in between. The CDR3 is CASSELNYNEQFF. CDR3 nucleotide sequence: TGCGCCAGCAGCGAGTTAAACTACAATGAGCAGTTCTTC.

This chain uses TRBV6-5 with TRBJ1-5, with 7 nucleotides matching TRBD1. CDR1 is MNHEY, CDR2 SVGAGI, per germline. The CDR3 length is 14 residues. Trimming cost V 6 bases and J 5 bases; bases outside gene matches: 7. CDR3 region: CASRPDRAYQPQHF. CDR3 nucleotide sequence: TGTGCCAGCAGACCCGACAGGGCTTATCAGCCCCAGCATTTT.

The chain carries TRBV10-3 and TRBJ1-2; no clear D. This CDR3 region has 12 residues. V was pared by 7 bases and J by 2 bases, with 8 bases between. Germline CDR1 and CDR2: ENHRY and SYGVKD. The DNA of the CDR3 is TGTGCCATCACAAATTTCAACTATGGCTACACCTTC. Its translation is CAITNFNYGYTF.

This chain joins TRBV27 and TRBJ2-3, with 10 bases aligning to TRBD1. The CDR3 has 17 residues. The V segment lost 5 bases and the J segment 3 bases; nucleotides outside the gene matches: 11. Germline lookup yields CDR1 MNHEY and CDR2 SMNVEV (reference sequence). CDR3 residues: CASSIRQGAIGTDTQYF. Here the CDR3 DNA reads TGTGCCAGCAGTATCCGACAGGGGGCGATTGGAACAGATACGCAGTATTTT.

The chain couples TRBV27 to TRBJ1-6; weak D call: TRBD1 (5 bases). The V gene lost 1 base and the J gene lost 8 bases, with 12 bases spanning the gap. CDR1 and CDR2 (germline): MNHEY, SMNVEV (reference sequence). CDR3 length equals 15 residues. CDR3 protein: CASSLYRGRDSPLHF. DNA of the CDR3: TGTGCCAGCAGTTTATATAGGGGAAGGGATTCACCCCTCCACTTT.

This rearrangement joins TRBV5-1 to TRBJ2-2; 8 bases match TRBD2. Germline trimming cut 0 bases from V and 4 bases from J; bases unmatched to any gene: 2. This CDR3 comprises 15 residues. Germline V lookup: CDR1 SGHRS, CDR2 YFSETQ. As DNA, the CDR3 is TGCGCCAGCAGCTTGGGTAGCGGGGTCACCGGGGAGCTGTTTTTT. Amino acid sequence: CASSLGSGVTGELFF.